The 15 T cell receptor beta chains below were found in one sample sequenced in a study of cytomegalovirus exposure and HLA in healthy donors. PCR amplification relied on 60 Vbeta primers (plus 13 Jbeta primers). Clones were read by immunoSEQ multiplex PCR, and TCRdb kept only the in-frame ones, dropping some. The sample yields fewer than 150,000 clones, around 85% seen once. The sequencing sample was made of PBMCs. Receptor source: a middle-aged man in good health and CMV-seropositive.

The chain combines TRBV5-1 with TRBJ1-1; tentative D call: TRBD1 (6 bases). The germline V gene encodes CDR1 SGHRS and CDR2 YFSETQ. The CDR3 loop spans 15 amino acids. The V end was cut by 3 bases, the J end by 1 base, with 13 bases between. This CDR3 is CASSYRVGKNTEAFF. CDR3 DNA sequence: TGCGCCAGCAGCTACAGGGTAGGGAAGAACACTGAAGCTTTCTTT.

CDR3 nucleotide sequence: TGTGCCAGCAGCCCTCAGGGGAATCAGCCCCAGCATTTT. This translates into CASSPQGNQPQHF. The V call is TRBV27, the J call TRBJ1-5; TRBD1 might be the D (6 bases). Germline loops: CDR1 MNHEY, CDR2 SMNVEV (reference sequence). The V end lost 6 bases, the J end lost 4 bases, and 10 bases lay between the germline ends. The CDR3 sequence is 13 residues long.

V usage is TRBV14 and J usage is TRBJ1-2; maybe TRBD1 (6 bases). The V end was cut by 1 base, the J end by 3 bases, with 9 bases between. Germline V CDR1 and CDR2: SGHDN, FVKESK. The CDR3 totals 14 residues. The CDR3 DNA is TGTGCCAGCAGCCAAGGGACAGCATACTATGGCTACACCTTC. Residues: CASSQGTAYYGYTF.

The chain joins TRBV6-5 to TRBJ2-7; D remains ambiguous. V was shortened by 2 bases and J by 3 bases, with 5 bases between the two germline ends. CDR1 is MNHEY, CDR2 SVGAGI, per germline. The CDR3 runs to 12 residues. The CDR3 loop is CASSYAGYEQYF. The CDR3 nucleotides are TGTGCCAGCAGTTACGCCGGCTACGAGCAGTACTTC.

This clone is a singleton in its sample. A read error may produce the germline difference seen at one junction end. The V call is TRBV7-7, the J call TRBJ2-2; D is unclear. The CDR3 totals 14 residues. Germline V gives CDR1 SSHAT, CDR2 FNYEAQ (reference sequence). The CDR3 sequence is CASSLHTNTGELFF. Here the CDR3 DNA reads TGTGCTAGCAGCTTACACACGAACACCGGGGAGCTGTTTTTT. The full variable domain, its missing parts supplied by reference TRBV7-7 and TRBJ2-2, is GAGVSQSPRYKVTKRGQDVTLRCDPISSHATLYWYQQALGQGPEFLTYFNYEAQPDKSGLPSDRFSAERPEGSISTLTIQRTEQRDSAMYRCASSLHTNTGELFFGEGSRLTVL.

This rearrangement joins TRBV19 to TRBJ2-5; 9 bases map to TRBD1. Looked up from germline, CDR1 is LNHDA and CDR2 is SQIVND (reference sequence). V trimming: 3 bases; J trimming: 5 bases; junction bases outside the gene matches: 13. This CDR3 has 17 amino acids. The CDR3 sequence: CASSIGTGSHRGETQYF. In nucleotides, the CDR3 is TGTGCCAGTAGTATTGGGACAGGGTCGCACCGAGGGGAGACCCAGTACTTC.

The chain carries TRBV21-1 and TRBJ2-5; TRBD2, as called in the table, went unchecked against the DNA. TRBV21-1 counts as a pseudogene. CDR3 length equals 15 residues. The CDR3 DNA reads TGTGCCAGCAGCAAAAGAGGGGAAGGAGGGGAGACCCAGTACTTC. Encoded protein: CASSKRGEGGETQYF.

The chain couples TRBV20-1 to TRBJ2-1; D is undetermined. Trimming removed 5 bases from V and 7 bases from J, with 6 bases in between. Germline V gene data show CDR1 as DFQATT and CDR2 as SNEGSKA (reference sequence). The CDR3 is made up of 10 amino acids. The CDR3 DNA reads TGCAGTGCTCAAGAGAATGAGCAGTTCTTC. Amino acid sequence: CSAQENEQFF.

This clone was seen more than once but under ten times. The rearrangement links TRBV30 to TRBJ2-4, with 7 bases identical to TRBD2. The germline gives CDR1 GTSNPN, CDR2 SVGIG (reference sequence). This CDR3 spans 15 amino acids. V was clipped by 1 base and J by 1 base; unmatched bases: 4. CDR3 residues: CAWSGWRGAKNIQYF. For the CDR3, the DNA is TGTGCCTGGAGTGGGTGGCGGGGGGCCAAAAACATTCAGTACTTC.

V gene TRBV6-5 combines with J gene TRBJ1-5; possibly TRBD1 for D (5 bases). CDR3 length equals 14 residues. V was cut by 6 bases and J by 4 bases, with 13 bases left in between. Germline lookup yields CDR1 MNHEY and CDR2 SVGAGI. CDR3 coding DNA: TGTGCCAGCAGCCGCGACAGCGATAATCAGCCCCAGCATTTT. This sequence encodes CASSRDSDNQPQHF.

V gene TRBV27 combines with J gene TRBJ1-3; TRBD1 matches 8 bases. Germline CDR1 reads MNHEY; CDR2 reads SMNVEV (reference sequence). J lost 0 bases, V lost 9 bases, and 10 bases had no gene match. The CDR3 is 16 residues long. The CDR3 loop is CASRTGTPHSGNTIYF. In DNA, the CDR3 is TGTGCCAGTCGGACAGGGACCCCACACTCTGGAAACACCATATATTTT.

The chain uses TRBV4-3 and TRBJ2-3; 11 bases align to TRBD2. From germline, CDR1 is LGHNA and CDR2 YSLEER. With 4 bases clipped from V and 2 bases from J, the junction kept 5 bases outside the gene matches. CDR3 length equals 16 residues. The CDR3 sequence: CASSPRLAGYTDTQYF. CDR3 DNA: TGCGCCAGCAGCCCCCGACTAGCGGGATACACAGATACGCAGTATTTT.

This rearrangement joins TRBV19 to TRBJ2-7; 7 bases line up with TRBD1. V shed 3 bases, J shed 0 bases, and the junction held 8 bases outside the gene matches. The CDR3 is made up of 16 amino acids. Germline V gives CDR1 LNHDA, CDR2 SQIVND (reference sequence). CDR3 protein: CASSIQPGQISYEQYF. The CDR3 DNA reads as TGTGCCAGTAGTATCCAACCGGGACAGATCTCCTACGAGCAGTACTTC.

This chain uses TRBV27 with TRBJ2-2, with 10 bases aligning to TRBD1. Looked up from germline, CDR1 is MNHEY and CDR2 is SMNVEV (reference sequence). The V gene end was trimmed by 1 base and the J gene end by 5 bases; junction bases not matched to a gene: 4. The CDR3 has 16 amino acids. The CDR3 loop is CASSLFRTGGTGELFF. The CDR3 coding sequence is TGTGCCAGCAGTTTATTTCGGACAGGGGGAACCGGGGAGCTGTTTTTT.

V usage is TRBV6-5 and J usage is TRBJ1-2, with 7 bases identical to TRBD1. Germline V gene data show CDR1 as MNHEY and CDR2 as SVGAGI. V was clipped by 5 bases and J by 8 bases; unmatched bases: 8. The CDR3 sequence is 13 residues long. The CDR3 spells CASSPTGVRGYTF. In DNA, the CDR3 is TGTGCCAGCAGTCCAACAGGGGTACGGGGCTACACCTTC.